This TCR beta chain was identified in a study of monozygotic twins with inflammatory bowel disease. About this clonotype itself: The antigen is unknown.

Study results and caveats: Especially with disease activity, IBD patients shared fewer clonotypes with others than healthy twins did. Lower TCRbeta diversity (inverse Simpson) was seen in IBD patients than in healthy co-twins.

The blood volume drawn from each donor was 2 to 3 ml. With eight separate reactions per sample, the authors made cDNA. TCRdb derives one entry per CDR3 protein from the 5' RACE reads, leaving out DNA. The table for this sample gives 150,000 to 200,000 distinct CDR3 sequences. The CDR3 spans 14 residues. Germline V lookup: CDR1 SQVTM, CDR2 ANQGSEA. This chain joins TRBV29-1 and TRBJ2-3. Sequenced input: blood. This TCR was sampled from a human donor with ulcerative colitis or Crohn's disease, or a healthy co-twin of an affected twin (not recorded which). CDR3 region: CSVEFSRGADTQYF.